This record concerns one T cell receptor beta chain sequence. Its antigen is not yet known. It has no much larger one-base neighbor in the sample; base qualities were not kept. The data were obtained in a study of PD-1 blockade in mismatch repair-deficient tumors (dated by TCRdb to about 2017). In terms of the full investigation: The trial enrolled 85 to 100 consecutive patients with 12 mismatch repair-deficient cancer types between late 2013 and late 2016, all previously treated and progressing. Tumor-associated T cell clones were tracked in the peripheral blood of patients responding to PD-1 blockade by deep sequencing of TCR CDR3 regions. Overall study outcomes, separate from this receptor: Rapid expansion after pembrolizumab followed by contraction, generally before radiologic responses, was shown by tumor-resident clones, which were often undetectable in blood before treatment.

Library preparation was by the immunoSEQ multiplex PCR assay. Entries here come from immuneACCESS through TCRdb and include only in-frame sequences with V and J called. Some clones fail to appear in such tables; in the studies checked, an unresolved V gene covers under half of the shortfall, and the cause of the remainder is unknown. This sample gives about 14,000 clones in total; 84% of them show up just once. Under 2% of the sample is taken by the ten largest. V ends up 1 base short and J 8 bases short, with an unmatched junction base count of 7. From the germline V gene (reference sequence), CDR1 is LNHDA and CDR2 is SQIVND. There are 17 amino acids in the CDR3, from cysteine to phenylalanine inclusive. The only DNA kept is the CDR3, 51 bases in frame from the first base. For each enrolled patient, mismatch repair deficiency was established using either polymerase chain reaction or immunohistochemistry. TCR sequencing was carried out for a few patients who responded to pembrolizumab therapy. The phase II trial prospectively tested pembrolizumab PD-1 blockade in advanced mismatch repair-deficient cancers regardless of tissue of origin. Peripheral blood T cell samples were collected serially, before PD-1 blockade began and at several time points afterward. Blood sampling times were expressed in weeks after the first pembrolizumab dose.

This receptor was obtained from an adult with mismatch repair-deficient cancer. Specimen: PBMCs, collected approximately 14 weeks after starting pembrolizumab. This chain is built from TRBV19 and TRBJ2-1, and 14 bases in between align with TRBD2. The CDR3 is CASSIVGTSGSPDEQFF. The nucleotide sequence reads as follows: TGTGCCAGTAGTATAGTTGGGACTAGCGGGAGCCCCGATGAGCAGTTCTTC.